These T cell receptor beta chains were read from a single sample in a study of blood T cell repertoires in COVID-19. Sequenced by immunoSEQ multiplex PCR; TCRdb stores in-frame clones only, minus some. The sample lists around 400,000 clones, about 88% occurring once. The sequenced sample consisted of PBMCs or T cells enriched from blood (not recorded which). The source is a woman younger than 30 who had been exposed to COVID-19. The CDR3 runs from the conserved cysteine through the conserved F or W. Each record gives: J gene, V gene, CDR3 protein.

TRBJ2-4,TRBV28,CASRLGTERVKVKNIQYF
TRBJ1-2,TRBV19,CASSGRGEGFNYGYTF
TRBJ2-7,TRBV24-1,CATSDPDRDYEQYF
TRBJ2-3,TRBV28,CASSLPGPGSDTQYF
TRBJ2-3,TRBV27,CASSRLGSQYF
TRBJ2-7,TRBV4-3,CASSQVGTWSSYEQYF
TRBJ2-5,TRBV12-1,CASSSDRVRETQYF
TRBJ1-2,TRBV7-9,CASSLAPEGNYGYTF
TRBJ1-5,TRBV4-3,CASSQDGNSNQPQHF
TRBJ2-7,TRBV6-1,CASSEKGLIYEQYF
TRBJ1-2,TRBV21-1,CASSKNRIYGYTF
TRBJ1-2,TRBV4-1,CASSQESNAYGYTF
TRBJ2-1,TRBV3-1/TRBV3-2,CASSLSPGLAGSEQFF
TRBJ1-1,TRBV5-1,CASSFTTGNTEAFF
TRBJ1-3,TRBV11-1,CASSLAIGESGNTIYF
TRBJ2-1,TRBV28,CASSYLSGSSYNEQFF
TRBJ1-1,TRBV9,CASSVLDSNTEAFF
TRBJ1-2,TRBV27,CASSVRQGANYGYTF
TRBJ1-3,TRBV27,CASRRGTAPSSGNTIYF
TRBJ2-5,TRBV7-2,CASSVGTGQETQYF
TRBJ2-1,TRBV7-2,CASSLGGGRQYNEQFF
TRBJ1-2,TRBV27,CASSLSRGHLRGYTF
TRBJ1-4,TRBV6-5,CASSYSGGGLSEKLFF
TRBJ2-7,TRBV27,CASSLSAGIYEQYF
TRBJ1-4,TRBV29-1,CSVDSKPGEVFF
TRBJ1-6,TRBV28,CASKLTGTGYNSPLHF
TRBJ2-5,TRBV29-1,CSASRTGAETQYF
TRBJ2-1,TRBV27,CASSLAGSYNEQFF
TRBJ1-4,TRBV5-6,CASSGQGESVEKLFF
TRBJ1-3,TRBV19,CASRFTGSGNTIYF
TRBJ1-5,TRBV29-1,CSVVSGHSNQPQHF
TRBJ2-5,TRBV4-2,CASSFSGGPEETQYF
TRBJ1-5,TRBV19,CASERAGGSHQPQHF
TRBJ1-3,TRBV2,CASSGQGSGNTIYF
TRBJ1-5,TRBV28,CASSPGQVVQPQHF
TRBJ2-7,TRBV29-1,CSVEDWASGSSSYEQYF
TRBJ2-1,TRBV4-1,CASSHQTGGVKFF
TRBJ2-7,TRBV7-8,CASSSRTSDSYEQYF
TRBJ2-7,TRBV11-2,CASSLVLTGAGEQYF
TRBJ2-3,TRBV19,CASMGGGSYTDTQYF
TRBJ2-2,TRBV28,CASSSPTGELFF
TRBJ2-1,TRBV24-1,CATSPKTGYNEQFF
TRBJ2-7,TRBV27,CASRYTSGSSYEQYF
TRBJ2-7,TRBV11-2,CASSLGRGGDGAPSYEQYF
TRBJ2-1,TRBV7-3,CASSLKLANEQFF
TRBJ2-5,TRBV5-6,CASSLLAGVETQYF
TRBJ1-1,TRBV7-9,CASNGQGGLAEAFF
TRBJ2-5,TRBV7-9,CASTFGGGRETQYF
TRBJ1-5,TRBV7-9,CASSYAYREGNQPQHF
TRBJ2-3,TRBV3-1/TRBV3-2,CASSQDRVAPDTQYF
TRBJ2-7,TRBV7-8,CASSLAGAGQYF
TRBJ2-1,TRBV3-1/TRBV3-2,CASSQEVQRGPSYNEQFF
TRBJ1-3,TRBV9,CASSVGQTSGNTIYF
TRBJ1-2,TRBV30,CAWTLSPVTSYTF
TRBJ2-3,TRBV25-1,CASSLAGGGTDTQYF